What follows are 23 T cell receptor beta chains derived from one specimen sequenced in a study of blood T cell repertoires in COVID-19. The table came from immunoSEQ multiplex PCR; TCRdb's copy has only in-frame clones and leaves some out. This sample has roughly 250,000 clones, with about 86% found just once. Sequenced input: PBMCs or T cells enriched from blood (not recorded which). These receptors were obtained from a woman between 35 and 50 years old with acute COVID-19.

V gene TRBV3-1 (or the pseudogene TRBV3-2) combines with J gene TRBJ1-2; 10 positions agree with TRBD1. V lost 0 bases and J lost 6; bases outside the gene matches: 4. The CDR3 loop spans 15 amino acids. The germline gives CDR1 LGHDT, CDR2 YNNKEL (reference sequence). The CDR3 region is CASSQDLGTGDGYTF. CDR3 in DNA: TGTGCCAGCAGCCAAGATTTAGGGACAGGGGATGGCTACACCTTC.

The V gene is TRBV3-1 (or the pseudogene TRBV3-2), the J gene TRBJ2-1, with 7 bases matching TRBD2. This CDR3 contains 14 residues. Trimming at V came to 0 bases and at J to 4 bases, leaving 0 bases not matched to a gene. The germline V gene has CDR1 LGHDT and CDR2 YNNKEL (reference sequence). This chain's CDR3 is CASSQERGYNEQFF. In DNA, the CDR3 is TGTGCCAGCAGCCAAGAGCGGGGGTACAATGAGCAGTTCTTC.

This chain uses TRBV2 with TRBJ1-6; D is uncertain. Trimming removed 6 bases at V and 7 bases at J, with 13 bases between. The CDR3 spans 14 residues. The germline V gene has CDR1 SNHLY and CDR2 FYNNEI. DNA for the CDR3: TGTGCCAGCAGCCCCGGTTCGAGAAATTCACCCCTCCACTTT. Translated: CASSPGSRNSPLHF.

This sequence joins TRBV4-2 and TRBJ1-2; 7 bases match TRBD1. V trimming: 3 bases; J trimming: 2 bases; junction bases outside the gene matches: 9. The CDR3 is made up of 16 amino acids. Germline-derived CDR1 and CDR2 are LGHNA and YNFKEQ. The CDR3: CASSHSTGVNNYGYTF. The CDR3, as DNA: TGTGCCAGCAGCCATTCCACAGGGGTAAACAACTATGGCTACACCTTC.

This clone has a single count. CDR3 loop: CASRKTSGRQETQYF. CDR3 nucleotide sequence: TGTGCCAGCAGGAAGACTAGCGGGAGGCAAGAGACCCAGTACTTC. The rearrangement links TRBV2 to TRBJ2-5; 13 nucleotides align to TRBD2. Germline V lookup: CDR1 SNHLY, CDR2 FYNNEI. J gave up 2 bases and V 6 bases, and 3 bases lay outside the gene matches. The CDR3 spans 15 residues.

The CDR3 region has the DNA TGTGCCACCAGTGATTCGTGGGAGACCGAGCAGTTCTTC. Its protein product is CATSDSWETEQFF. The rearrangement uses TRBV24-1 and TRBJ2-1; D is perhaps TRBD2 (5 bases). CDR1 is KGHDR, CDR2 SFDVKD, per germline. Between the trimmed V and J ends, which lost 2 bases and 10 bases, there was a span of 11 bases. CDR3 size: 13 residues.

The V and J genes are TRBV9 and TRBJ1-2; 11 positions agree with TRBD1. The germline V gene has CDR1 SGDLS and CDR2 YYNGEE. CDR3 length equals 17 residues. With 0 bases clipped from V and 4 bases from J, the junction kept 8 bases outside the gene matches. The CDR3 sequence: CASSVVGTGGFRYGYTF. The CDR3 bases are TGTGCCAGCAGCGTAGTAGGGACAGGGGGATTTCGCTATGGCTACACCTTC.

This chain links TRBV25-1 with TRBJ2-3; no reliable D call. Trimming cost V 3 bases and J 1 base, with 8 bases left between them. This CDR3 is built from 14 residues. Germline V gives CDR1 MGHDK, CDR2 SYGVNS. CDR3 DNA: TGTGCCAGCAGTGATATCGCAGGCACAGATACGCAGTATTTT. Its translation: CASSDIAGTDTQYF.

The chain couples TRBV6-5 to TRBJ2-7; D is possibly TRBD1 (6 bases). This CDR3 is 13 amino acids long. Trimming stripped 2 bases from V and 7 bases from J, with 12 bases between. CDR1 and CDR2 (germline): MNHEY, SVGAGI. The CDR3 DNA is TGTGCCAGCAGTTACACAGGGACGAGGGAGCAGTACTTC. Residues: CASSYTGTREQYF.

This chain uses TRBV5-6 with TRBJ2-7, with TRBD1 matching 9 bases. V was pared by 3 bases and J by 6 bases, with 7 bases of the junction left unmatched. Germline-derived CDR1 and CDR2 are SGHDT and YYEEEE. CDR3 size: 14 residues. The CDR3 loop reads CASSWGTGWREQYF. For the CDR3, the DNA is TGTGCCAGCAGCTGGGGGACAGGGTGGCGCGAGCAGTACTTC.

V is TRBV6-2 or TRBV6-3 and J is TRBJ1-1, with 8 bases that match TRBD1. V shed 5 bases and J 2 bases; nucleotides not matched to a gene: 4. The CDR3 is 14 residues long. Germline loops: CDR1 MNHEY, CDR2 SVGEGT. Written as DNA, the CDR3 is TGTGCCAGCAGTCACGGACAGGGAAACACTGAAGCTTTCTTT. Its protein product is CASSHGQGNTEAFF.

The rearrangement joins TRBV7-3 to TRBJ2-3, with D possibly being TRBD1 (5 bases). V gave up 2 bases and J gave up 3 bases, with 9 bases separating them. The CDR3 covers 14 residues. Germline CDR1 is SGHTA and CDR2 is FQGTGA. CDR3 nucleotide sequence: TGTGCCAGCAGCTTAGGACATACTACAGATACGCAGTATTTT. Its translation: CASSLGHTTDTQYF.

Only a few counts were recorded for this clone. This rearrangement joins TRBV6-4 to TRBJ2-3; TRBD1 agrees at 7 bases. Trimming took 4 bases from V and 1 from J; bases not matched to a gene: 8. Germline CDR1 MRHNA, CDR2 SNTAGT. CDR3 size: 16 residues. The CDR3: CASSASTGTGTDTQYF. CDR3 DNA: TGTGCCAGCAGTGCATCAACCGGGACAGGCACAGATACGCAGTATTTT.

The rearrangement uses TRBV9 and TRBJ2-7, with 14 bases matching TRBD2. V gave up 4 bases and J gave up 3 bases; unmatched junction bases: 6. The CDR3 consists of 16 residues. CDR1 SGDLS and CDR2 YYNGEE come from the germline V gene. The CDR3 coding sequence is TGTGCCAGCAGCTTAGGGACTAGCGGGAGTGGCTACGAGCAGTACTTC. This encodes CASSLGTSGSGYEQYF.

This clone was detected only once. This chain links TRBV11-2 with TRBJ2-2; a weak D match, TRBD2 (6 bases). V was trimmed by 0 bases and J by 4 bases, leaving 12 bases between them. This CDR3 spans 16 amino acids. The germline gives CDR1 SGHAT, CDR2 FQNNGV. The CDR3: CASSLDWQGGTGELFF. CDR3 nucleotide sequence: TGTGCCAGCAGCTTAGACTGGCAGGGAGGCACCGGGGAGCTGTTTTTT.

Only one count was recorded for this clone. The chain joins TRBV3-1 (or the pseudogene TRBV3-2) to TRBJ2-3; D ambiguous. Germline-derived CDR1 and CDR2 are LGHDT and YNNKEL (reference sequence). CDR3 length: 13 residues. V shed 3 bases and J shed 2 bases, with 6 bases lying between them. The CDR3 is CASSHLPTDTQYF. CDR3 bases: TGTGCCAGCAGCCATCTCCCCACAGATACGCAGTATTTT.

This chain uses TRBV2 with TRBJ2-4; tentatively, D is TRBD1 (5 bases). The V gene's germline CDR1 is SNHLY and CDR2 FYNNEI. The V end was cut by 2 bases, the J end by 3 bases, with 11 bases between. The CDR3 length is 15 residues. The CDR3 protein is CASSEQGGVKNIQYF. CDR3 DNA sequence: TGTGCCAGCAGTGAACAGGGTGGGGTCAAAAACATTCAGTACTTC.

The gene calls are TRBV4-1 and TRBJ1-1; the D gene is possibly TRBD1 (5 bases). V gave up 6 bases and J gave up 2 bases, with 22 bases separating them. This CDR3 is 17 amino acids long. CDR1 MGHRA and CDR2 YSYEKL come from the germline V gene. This CDR3 is CASRVYASGLLNTEAFF. The CDR3 nucleotides are TGCGCCAGCAGGGTTTACGCGTCAGGGCTTTTAAACACTGAAGCTTTCTTT.

The chain combines TRBV5-1 with TRBJ2-5; no firm D call. The CDR3 loop spans 14 amino acids. V was clipped by 0 bases and J by 3 bases, with 9 bases between them. Germline V gene sequence: CDR1 SGHRS, CDR2 YFSETQ. CDR3 loop: CASSLDRNKETQYF. The DNA for the CDR3 is TGCGCCAGCAGCTTGGACAGAAACAAAGAGACCCAGTACTTC.

The chain employs TRBV6-5 and TRBJ2-1, with TRBD2 as a possible D gene (5 bases). Germline CDR1 and CDR2: MNHEY and SVGAGI. Trimming shortened V by 0 bases and J by 0 bases, and 9 bases separated the two germline ends. The CDR3 consists of 16 residues. This CDR3 reads CASSYSMGSSYNEQFF. As DNA, the CDR3 is TGTGCCAGCAGTTACTCGATGGGGAGCTCCTACAATGAGCAGTTCTTC.

The chain has TRBV6-1 and TRBJ2-4, with TRBD2 as a possible D gene (6 bases). Trimming took 2 bases from V and 2 from J, leaving 16 bases between them. CDR1 and CDR2 (germline): MNHNS, SASEGT. The CDR3 totals 17 residues. CDR3 in amino acids: CASSEIRETGPKNIQYF. The CDR3 nucleotides read TGTGCCAGCAGTGAAATTCGGGAGACTGGGCCCAAAAACATTCAGTACTTC.

This clone was observed a single time. V gene TRBV10-3 combines with J gene TRBJ2-7; the match to TRBD1 covers 8 bases. V lost 3 bases and J lost 2; bases outside the gene matches: 9. This CDR3 is built from 16 residues. Germline lookup yields CDR1 ENHRY and CDR2 SYGVKD. CDR3 DNA sequence: TGTGCCATCAGTGATATCCAGGGGGCTAACGCCTACGAGCAGTACTTC. Its protein product is CAISDIQGANAYEQYF.

V usage is TRBV13 and J usage is TRBJ2-3; D ambiguous. Germline CDR1 reads PRHDT; CDR2 reads FYEKMQ (reference sequence). V lost 6 bases to trimming and J lost 2 bases, with 12 bases between them. The CDR3 totals 14 residues. This chain's CDR3 is CASRQMAATDTQYF. CDR3 coding DNA: TGTGCCAGCAGACAAATGGCGGCCACAGATACGCAGTATTTT.